This TCR beta chain was captured in a study of T cell responses to AZD1222 COVID-19 vaccine. Findings and caveats of the study: Among the donors, most were white British and more were female, and clonal diversity was possibly underestimated. With dominance at 160-218 and 743-854, vaccine-associated CD4 TCRs spanned spike. A rise in Spike-specific TCR breadth and depth followed two AZD1222 doses. The study identified only six AZD1222 recipients as seropositive at baseline.

Per the germline V gene, CDR1 is LNHDA and CDR2 is SQIVND (reference sequence). The CDR3 contains 14 residues. V lost 6 bases, J lost 7 bases, and 9 bases stayed unmatched. About this clone: Its antigen remains unknown.

Here immunoSEQ multiplex PCR was the method, and the copy in TCRdb shows in-frame clones only, minus some. The sample table sets out around 150,000 clones. The chain recombines TRBV19 with TRBJ1-2; the match to TRBD1 covers 9 bases. The sequencing sample was made of peripheral blood. This receptor was taken from an adult in good health. CDR3 sequence: CASSRQGDRLGYTF. The CDR3 DNA sequence: TGTGCCAGTAGCCGACAGGGGGACCGCCTTGGCTACACCTTC.